This TCR beta chain was captured in a study of cytomegalovirus exposure and HLA in healthy donors. Study results and limitations: TCR beta chain V- and J-gene trimming was linked, in a later analysis, to a missense variant in DCLRE1C.

Germline V gene lookup returns CDR1 SGHAT and CDR2 FQNNGV. The CDR3 runs to 14 residues. V was trimmed by 5 bases and J by 4 bases, leaving 14 bases between them. In the case of this clone: No antigen is known for it.

Both 60 Vbeta primers and 13 Jbeta primers went into the PCR. Method: immunoSEQ multiplex PCR; TCRdb's copy keeps in-frame clones and lacks some. Of some 170,000 clones listed, approximately 80% are singletons. The sequencing input was PBMCs. The receptor's source is a man between 18 and 29 years old in good health and CMV-seropositive. This rearrangement joins TRBV11-2 to TRBJ1-1; tentatively, D is TRBD1 (6 bases). CDR3 DNA: TGTGCCAGCAGCGGGGGGGGCCTGTGCACTGAAGCTTTCTTT. Its protein is CASSGGGLCTEAFF.